Sequencing of this T cell receptor beta chain was carried out in a study of CD8 T cells in ankylosing spondylitis. General study results and limits: Within matched ankylosing spondylitis synovial fluid, disease-linked clones were reportedly significantly enriched. Relatively scarce in peripheral blood, disease-linked clones were CD8+. In synovial fluid and blood from reactive arthritis, some motif variants were previously reported.

For this clonotype: The antigen remains unidentified.

Quantitative 5'-RACE with molecular barcodes produced the TCR beta libraries. TCRdb re-called the 5' RACE reads through MiXCR, storing one row per CDR3 protein. The repertoire has 35,000 to 40,000 distinct CDR3 sequences, 16% of them found once; the top ten carry around 45%. V lost 4 bases and J 5 bases, leaving 12 bases between the germline ends. Germline CDR1 reads SGHNT; CDR2 reads YYREEE (reference sequence). The CDR3 length is 13 residues. The clonotype was recovered from a male donor with ankylosing spondylitis or in good health (not recorded which). This chain joins TRBV5-4 and TRBJ2-5, with D unclear. Material for sequencing was blood. CDR3 amino acids: CASSGSFRETQYF. As DNA, the CDR3 is TGTGCCAGCAGCGGGTCTTTTCGGGAGACCCAGTACTTC. Combining the CDR3 with reference TRBV5-4 and TRBJ2-5 gives the whole variable domain ETGVTQSPTHLIKTRGQQVTLRCSSQSGHNTVSWYQQALGQGPQFIFQYYREEENGRGNFPPRFSGLQFPNYSSELNVNALELDDSALYLCASSGSFRETQYFGPGTRLLVL.